In its sample, the clone carrying this T cell receptor (beta chain) was seen a few times. Its specificity is unknown. This sample is part of a study of response to subunit inactivated influenza vaccine. Points from the study as a whole: Authors suggested few new T cells are recruited by each seasonal influenza vaccination.

The ends lost 3 bases at V and 1 base at J; junction bases unmatched: 5. The CDR3 contains 15 residues. Germline V CDR1 and CDR2: SGHDT, YYEEEE. Using its own MiXCR run on the RT-PCR reads, TCRdb lists one record per CDR3 protein. The data contain approximately 530,000 distinct CDR3 sequences, 10% to 15% of them singletons. The source is a man in his forties or fifties who received an inactivated influenza vaccine. Sequencing was performed on PBMCs from blood, taken about 40 days after vaccination. The chain employs TRBV5-6 and TRBJ2-3; 7 positions match TRBD1. In nucleotides, the CDR3 is TGTGCCAGCAGCTCCCGGGACAGCGGCACAGATACGCAGTATTTT. This sequence encodes CASSSRDSGTDTQYF.